The 5 T cell receptor beta chains reported below all come from one sample, sequenced in a study of CD8+ T cells in alopecia areata. Extracted from the samples, RNA was reverse transcribed into cDNA to serve as the sequencing template. Clones were read by immunoSEQ multiplex PCR, and TCRdb kept only the in-frame ones, dropping some. Among 150,000 or so clones, 85% to 90% were seen once, and the ten largest hold roughly 16%. Sequenced here: CD8+ T cells sorted from blood, sampled at week 0. These receptors were obtained from a human donor with alopecia areata.

CDR3: CASRKLADTGNEQFF. CDR3 nucleotides: TGTGCCAGCAGGAAACTAGCGGATACAGGGAATGAGCAGTTCTTC. This chain joins TRBV7-9 and TRBJ2-1; TRBD2 aligns across 8 bases. Germline assignment: CDR1 SEHNR and CDR2 FQNEAQ (reference sequence). The CDR3 is 15 residues long. V dropped 6 bases and J dropped 7; count of bases not matched to a gene: 11.

The CDR3 bases are TGTGCCAGCAGCGTAGAAGTTTTCTCTGGGGCCAACGTCCTGACTTTC. It yields the protein CASSVEVFSGANVLTF. The chain is built from TRBV9 and TRBJ2-6; D unresolved. This CDR3 has 16 amino acids. The V and J ends lost 0 bases and 0 bases respectively, with 7 bases between them. Germline-derived CDR1 and CDR2 are SGDLS and YYNGEE.

Note on this clone: Other DNA sequences in this sample translate to the same CDR3. This chain links TRBV5-1 with TRBJ2-1; D gene uncertain. The germline V and J ends were trimmed by 0 bases and 9 bases, with 7 bases remaining between them. The CDR3 has 12 amino acids. The germline gives CDR1 SGHRS, CDR2 YFSETQ. CDR3 sequence reads: CASSLVASEQFF. CDR3 bases: TGCGCCAGCAGCTTGGTAGCTAGTGAGCAGTTCTTC.

This chain uses TRBV27 with TRBJ2-7, with D hard to call. V dropped 6 bases and J dropped 3 bases, with 6 bases sitting between them. CDR1 and CDR2 from the germline V gene are MNHEY and SMNVEV (reference sequence). The CDR3 spans 11 residues. The CDR3 DNA sequence: TGTGCCAGCAGGTTAGGCTACGAGCAGTACTTC. This translates into CASRLGYEQYF.

J is TRBJ2-1 and V is TRBV21-1. TRBV21-1 is reported as a pseudogene. CDR3 size: 15 residues. CDR3 amino acids: CASSKMGIPYNEQFF. The CDR3 nucleotides read TGTGCCAGCAGCAAGATGGGGATCCCGTACAATGAGCAGTTCTTC.